Sequencing of this T cell receptor beta chain was carried out in a study of T cells in Graves' hyperthyroidism and ophthalmopathy. Study-wide points: Ophthalmopathy onset followed model prediction by a median approximately 7 months.

Regions amplified from RNA transcripts were the TCR beta CDR3 regions. The HTBI primer set drove a first-round RT-PCR of the TCR CDR3. TCRdb re-called the multiplex PCR reads with MiXCR, one entry per CDR3 protein. Here the sample spans approximately 600,000 distinct CDR3 sequences, around 21% being singletons. This clonotype was recorded many times. No antigen is known for it. The specimen sequenced was blood. The sequence derives from a man aged 25-40 years with Graves' ophthalmopathy.

The CDR3, as DNA: TGTGCCTGGACGGGGTCCGGGGAGCTGTTTTTT. Protein product: CAWTGSGELFF. This sequence joins TRBV30 and TRBJ2-2; TRBD2 might be the D (5 bases). The V end was cut by 4 bases, the J end by 6 bases, with 6 bases between. This CDR3 has 11 amino acids. Germline assignment: CDR1 GTSNPN and CDR2 SVGIG (reference sequence).